What follows are 10 T cell receptor beta chains derived from one specimen sequenced in a study of Ad26.COV2.S vaccination and SARS-CoV-2 variants. Treatment specified: roughly 18 received Ad26.COV2.S at low or high dose, single or two shots; roughly 5 received placebo; per-sample allocation not given. Samples analyzed were those drawn on day 63 after the first vaccine or placebo injection. TCRdb's copy holds only in-frame clones and misses some; the assay was immunoSEQ multiplex PCR. The sample carries over 400,000 clones, nearly 90% recorded once. This specimen was peripheral blood, taken in a trial of Ad26.COV2.S vaccine versus placebo. These receptors were collected from a person between 18 and 60 years old who received the Ad26.COV2.S COVID-19 vaccine or a placebo.

This chain joins TRBV29-1 and TRBJ2-7; D is uncertain. Germline lookup yields CDR1 SQVTM and CDR2 ANQGSEA. The ends were cut back, 7 bases at V and 0 bases at J, with 13 bases in the middle. This CDR3 contains 13 residues. Written as DNA, the CDR3 is TGCAGCGCCTCCCTGACCGTCTCCTACGAGCAGTACTTC. Residues: CSASLTVSYEQYF.

This sequence joins TRBV12-3 or TRBV12-4 and TRBJ1-1; TRBD1 is a possible D gene (5 bases). Between the trimmed V and J ends, which lost 3 bases and 14 bases, there was a span of 16 bases. There are 12 residues in the CDR3. In DNA form, the CDR3 reads TGTGCCAGCAGTTTCGGACACCAACAAATCTTCTTT. It codes for CASSFGHQQIFF.

The chain is built from TRBV6-6 and TRBJ1-2; the D is unclear. The germline V gene has CDR1 MNHNY and CDR2 SVGAGI (reference sequence). V shed 5 bases and J shed 4 bases, with 8 bases lying between them. The CDR3 loop spans 12 amino acids. CDR3 amino acids: CASSPDSYGYTF. The CDR3 DNA reads TGTGCCAGCAGTCCGGACTCCTATGGCTACACCTTC.

The chain joins TRBV27 to TRBJ2-3; D possibly matches TRBD1 or TRBD2 (5 bases each). CDR3 length equals 16 residues. CDR1 MNHEY and CDR2 SMNVEV come from the germline V gene (reference sequence). The V and J ends lost 5 bases and 1 base respectively, with 16 bases between them. The CDR3 bases are TGTGCCAGCAGTGCAACCGGGACCCCCGGCACAGATACGCAGTATTTT. The encoded protein is CASSATGTPGTDTQYF.

The DNA for the CDR3 is TGTGCCAGCAGCGTAGTTAGCGGGAGATCTGGTACGCAGTATTTT. This sequence encodes CASSVVSGRSGTQYF. This rearrangement joins TRBV9 to TRBJ2-3, with 9 bases identical to TRBD2. The CDR3 has 15 residues. V trimming: 0 bases; J trimming: 8 bases; junction bases outside the gene matches: 7. The germline gives CDR1 SGDLS, CDR2 YYNGEE.

This chain links TRBV7-2 with TRBJ2-6; no clear D. Per germline, CDR1 SGHTA and CDR2 FQGNSA. The germline V and J ends were trimmed by 0 bases and 1 base, with 1 base remaining between them. This CDR3 has 14 residues. CDR3: CASSLASGANVLTF. Written as DNA, the CDR3 is TGTGCCAGCAGCTTAGCGTCTGGGGCCAACGTCCTGACTTTC.

The chain has TRBV6-5 and TRBJ1-4; no reliable D call. V was shortened by 2 bases and J by 0 bases, with 10 bases between the two germline ends. CDR3 length equals 16 residues. Germline lookup yields CDR1 MNHEY and CDR2 SVGAGI. CDR3 sequence (DNA): TGTGCCAGCAGTTACCATGGCGGCGCAACTAATGAAAAACTGTTTTTT. It specifies CASSYHGGATNEKLFF.

The chain combines TRBV6-5 with TRBJ1-2, with unresolved D. Trimming cost V 6 bases and J 2 bases, with 10 bases left between them. This CDR3 has 13 amino acids. The germline V gene encodes CDR1 MNHEY and CDR2 SVGAGI. In DNA, the CDR3 is TGTGCCAGCAGACCCGACAAAAACTATGGCTACACCTTC. It specifies CASRPDKNYGYTF.

The J gene is TRBJ2-3, the V gene TRBV7-2; D is uncertain. This CDR3 has 12 amino acids. Trimming took 7 bases from V and 8 from J, leaving 13 bases between them. CDR1 SGHTA and CDR2 FQGNSA come from the germline V gene. The CDR3 loop is CASTLGGGTQYF. For the CDR3, the DNA is TGTGCCAGCACGCTCGGCGGTGGTACGCAGTATTTT.

The rearrangement uses TRBV6-2 or TRBV6-3 and TRBJ1-5, with D possibly being TRBD1 (5 bases). Germline loops: CDR1 MNHEY, CDR2 SVGEGT. V lost 4 bases, J lost 3 bases, and 10 bases lay in between. The CDR3 contains 14 residues. As DNA, the CDR3 is TGTGCCAGCAGTTCACGAGGGGTCAATCAGCCCCAGCATTTT. Protein product: CASSSRGVNQPQHF.